The clone carrying this T cell receptor beta chain has just a few counts. Its specificity is unknown. The identical CDR3 is also encoded by other nucleotide sequences in the sample. PCR employed 60 Vbeta and 13 Jbeta primers. Original handling: Per a later analysis, the number of unique TCR beta chains was roughly 80 million, of which 8.5 million to 11 million were shared. The assay was immunoSEQ multiplex PCR, and TCRdb's table has in-frame clones only and misses some. V, J and clone size are those of that table, while D and trimming were read from the DNA. Seen here are roughly 120,000 clones, approximately 70% observed once, and the top ten hold around 0.95%. These data are taken from a study of cytomegalovirus exposure and HLA in healthy donors. Germline V gene sequence: CDR1 SGHNT, CDR2 YYREEE (reference sequence). The V and J ends lost 0 bases and 2 bases, in that order; junction bases with no gene match: 2. The CDR3 contains 15 residues.

Study conclusions and caveats: Certain sequence variants were highly shared and formed a cluster, and this cluster was likely a sequencing artifact. In a later analysis, HLA-C alleles had the fewest associated TCRs, DRB1 alleles the most.

The source material was PBMCs. The TCR originated in a woman in her 30s in good health and CMV-seronegative. V is TRBV5-4 and J is TRBJ2-7, with TRBD2 identical over 10 bases. CDR3 region: CASSLGTSGTYEQYF. The CDR3 bases are TGTGCCAGCAGCTTGGGGACTAGCGGAACCTACGAGCAGTACTTC.